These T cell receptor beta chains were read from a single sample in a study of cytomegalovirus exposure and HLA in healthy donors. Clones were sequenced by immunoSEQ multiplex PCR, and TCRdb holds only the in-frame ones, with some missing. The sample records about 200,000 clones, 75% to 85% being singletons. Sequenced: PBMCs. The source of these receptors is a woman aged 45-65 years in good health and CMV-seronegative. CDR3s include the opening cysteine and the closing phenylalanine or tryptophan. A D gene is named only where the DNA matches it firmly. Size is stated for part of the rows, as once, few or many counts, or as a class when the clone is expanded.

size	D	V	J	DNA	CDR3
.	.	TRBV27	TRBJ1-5	TGTGCCAGCAGTTTAGGTCCGGCAGGGGATCAGCCCCAGCATTTT	CASSLGPAGDQPQHF
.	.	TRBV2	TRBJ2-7	TGTGCCAGCGGTGAGAGGCTTCAGGGGCTAGAGTACGAGCAGTACTTC	CASGERLQGLEYEQYF
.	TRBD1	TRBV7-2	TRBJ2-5	TGTGCCAGCAGCTTAAGGGGACAGGGCGGGCGCCAAGAGACCCAGTACTTC	CASSLRGQGGRQETQYF
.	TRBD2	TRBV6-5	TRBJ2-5	TGTGCCAGCAGTTACTCGAGGTCTAGCGGGGGAGAGACCCAGTACTTC	CASSYSRSSGGETQYF
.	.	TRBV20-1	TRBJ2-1	TGCAGTGCGATGAGGGATAGCGAGCAGTTCTTC	CSAMRDSEQFF
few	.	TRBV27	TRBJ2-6	TGTGCCAGCAGTCCCAGGGGTATCTCTGGGGCCAACGTCCTGACTTTC	CASSPRGISGANVLTF
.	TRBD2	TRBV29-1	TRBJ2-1	TGCAGCGTTGAAGATCCTGGGACTAGCTGGCCCTACAATGAGCAGTTCTTC	CSVEDPGTSWPYNEQFF
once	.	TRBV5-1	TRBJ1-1	TGCGCCAGCAGCTTTCTTCTGGGGGCGGACACTGAAGCTTTCTTT	CASSFLLGADTEAFF
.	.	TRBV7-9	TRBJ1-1	TGTTCCAGCAGCCCGCAGGACAGTGAAGCTTTCTTT	CSSSPQDSEAFF
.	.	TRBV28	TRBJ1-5	TGTGCCAGCACTAGTTATGGGGGGGGGCGGAATCAGCCCCAGCATTTT	CASTSYGGGRNQPQHF
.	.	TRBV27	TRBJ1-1	TGTGCCAGCAGTCCACGACACCTTACGAACACTGAAGCTTTCTTT	CASSPRHLTNTEAFF
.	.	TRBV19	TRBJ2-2	TGTGCCAGTAGTAAACAAGAAGCGTACCAACTCAAGCCCACCGGGGAGCTGTTTTTT	CASSKQEAYQLKPTGELFF
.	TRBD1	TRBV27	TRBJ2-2	TGTGCCAGCAGTTTAACCGGGACAGGGGGCGGCGGGGAGCTGTTTTTT	CASSLTGTGGGGELFF
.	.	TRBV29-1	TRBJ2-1	TGCAGCGTTGAAGAACCCAGACAGGTATCTAATGAGCAGTTCTTC	CSVEEPRQVSNEQFF
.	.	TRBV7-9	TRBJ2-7	TGTGCCAGCAGCTTCGGGACAAGGAGCGAGCAGTACTTC	CASSFGTRSEQYF
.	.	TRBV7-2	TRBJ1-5	TGTGCCAGCAGCTTAGGGGGGCACGATCAGCCCCAGCATTTT	CASSLGGHDQPQHF
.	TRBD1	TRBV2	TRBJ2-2	TGTGCCAGCAGAGGGACAGGAAACACCGGGGAGCTGTTTTTT	CASRGTGNTGELFF
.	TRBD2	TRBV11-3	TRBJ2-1	TGTGCCAGCAGCTTAGACCCGGGAGGAGCTGAGCAGTTCTTC	CASSLDPGGAEQFF
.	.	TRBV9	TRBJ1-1	TGTGCCAGCAGCCCCCGAGGAGAAAACACTGAAGCTTTCTTT	CASSPRGENTEAFF
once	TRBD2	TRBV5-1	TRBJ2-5	TGCGCCAGCAGCTTTCCCGGGACTACCCAAGAGACCCAGTACTTC	CASSFPGTTQETQYF
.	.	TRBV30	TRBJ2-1	TGTGCCTGGAGTGGACCGGGTAGGGGAACCTACAATGAGCAGTTCTTC	CAWSGPGRGTYNEQFF
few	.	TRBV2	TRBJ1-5	TGTGCCAGCAGTGAGGAGGCAAATCAGCCCCAGCATTTT	CASSEEANQPQHF
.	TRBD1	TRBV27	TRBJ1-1	TGTGCCACCCTCTCAGGGGGGAACACTGAAGCTTTCTTT	CATLSGGNTEAFF
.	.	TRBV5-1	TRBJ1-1	TGCGCCAGCAGCTTGCGCAGGGTGAACACTGAAGCTTTCTTT	CASSLRRVNTEAFF